These 21 T cell receptor beta chains were all obtained from the same sample, sequenced in a study of shared clonotypes between healthy human individuals. Measured with immunoSEQ multiplex PCR; TCRdb has only the in-frame clones, and not every one. The sample lists a few million clones, approximately 94% occurring once. The sample taken for sequencing was naive CD4+ T cells sorted from blood. Indicated subset: CD45RA+ positively selected. The receptor source for this set is a man younger than 35 in good health.

This rearrangement joins TRBV5-4 to TRBJ2-7; 11 nucleotides match TRBD2. V lost 3 bases, J lost 6 bases, and 8 bases stayed unmatched. This CDR3 is built from 15 residues. CDR1 SGHNT and CDR2 YYREEE come from the germline V gene (reference sequence). This chain's CDR3 is CASSWGLAVKGEQYF. The CDR3 DNA reads TGTGCCAGCAGCTGGGGACTAGCGGTAAAAGGCGAGCAGTACTTC. Drawing the rest from reference TRBV5-4 and TRBJ2-7, the complete variable domain is ETGVTQSPTHLIKTRGQQVTLRCSSQSGHNTVSWYQQALGQGPQFIFQYYREEENGRGNFPPRFSGLQFPNYSSELNVNALELDDSALYLCASSWGLAVKGEQYFGPGTRLTVT.

This sequence joins TRBV5-1 and TRBJ2-1; D gene unclear. V lost 4 bases, J lost 13 bases, and 18 bases lay in between. Germline CDR1 SGHRS, CDR2 YFSETQ. This CDR3 spans 13 amino acids. CDR3 DNA: TGCGCCAGCAGCGCCTCATGGATCGGGCCCCAGTTCTTC. Translating it yields CASSASWIGPQFF.

The CDR3 region has the DNA TGTGCCAGCCACCGAGCGGACAGGGAAGGGGGAGCACCCCTCCACTTT. This translates into CASHRADREGGAPLHF. This sequence joins TRBV5-4 and TRBJ1-6; 8 positions match TRBD1. Trimming cost V 7 bases and J 11 bases; bases outside gene matches: 17. Per germline, CDR1 SGHNT and CDR2 YYREEE (reference sequence). The CDR3 has 16 residues.

The count of this clone is one. The rearrangement uses TRBV7-9 and TRBJ2-7; D is possibly TRBD2 (5 bases). V shed 11 bases and J shed 3 bases, with 8 bases lying between them. CDR1 and CDR2 from the germline V gene are SEHNR and FQNEAQ (reference sequence). The CDR3 runs to 10 residues. The CDR3 is CAVGVYEQYF. The CDR3 DNA reads as TGTGCCGTCGGGGTCTACGAGCAGTACTTC.

The rearrangement uses TRBV7-9 and TRBJ2-5; 9 positions match TRBD2. The CDR3 loop spans 16 amino acids. V lost 3 bases, J lost 0 bases, and 5 bases stayed unmatched. CDR1 is SEHNR, CDR2 FQNEAQ, per germline (reference sequence). The CDR3 DNA is TGTGCCAGCAGCTTTTATAGCGGGGGCTACCAAGAGACCCAGTACTTC. This gives the protein CASSFYSGGYQETQYF.

The chain is built from TRBV19 and TRBJ2-7, with 7 bases lining up with TRBD1. The CDR3 contains 12 residues. Germline loops: CDR1 LNHDA, CDR2 SQIVND (reference sequence). V gave up 5 bases and J gave up 4 bases; unmatched junction bases: 2. The CDR3, as DNA: TGTGCCAGTAGTCAACAGGGGTACGAGCAGTACTTC. Encoded protein: CASSQQGYEQYF.

In its sample, this clone was seen once. The gene calls are TRBV5-1 and TRBJ2-5; 9 bases align to TRBD1. Germline V gene sequence: CDR1 SGHRS, CDR2 YFSETQ. There are 16 residues in the CDR3. The J segment lost 5 bases and the V segment lost 3 bases, leaving 11 bases of the junction unmatched. The CDR3 DNA is TGCGCCAGCAGCTCCTCCGGGACAGGGTCCTGGGAGACCCAGTACTTC. Protein: CASSSSGTGSWETQYF.

The chain couples TRBV7-9 to TRBJ2-5; tentatively, D is TRBD2 (5 bases). Germline V gene data show CDR1 as SEHNR and CDR2 as FQNEAQ (reference sequence). The CDR3 is made up of 13 amino acids. The V and J ends lost 6 bases and 1 base respectively, with 9 bases between them. CDR3 sequence (DNA): TGTGCCAGCAGTCCGGCGGGCCAAGAGACCCAGTACTTC. It yields the protein CASSPAGQETQYF.

This chain joins TRBV19 and TRBJ1-2; the match to TRBD1 covers 7 bases. The CDR3 is 17 amino acids. V shed 7 bases, J shed 5 bases, and the junction held 19 bases outside the gene matches. The germline CDR1 and CDR2 sequences are LNHDA and SQIVND (reference sequence). This CDR3 is CASTMGRRGQNYYGYTF. In DNA, the CDR3 is TGTGCCAGTACCATGGGCAGAAGGGGGCAAAATTATTATGGCTACACCTTC.

V usage is TRBV7-9 and J usage is TRBJ2-5; TRBD2 agrees at 9 bases. Trimming at V came to 4 bases and at J to 3 bases, leaving 6 bases not matched to a gene. The CDR3 contains 15 residues. From germline, CDR1 is SEHNR and CDR2 FQNEAQ (reference sequence). As DNA, the CDR3 is TGTGCCAGCAGCTATCAAGCGGGAGGCGAAGAGACCCAGTACTTC. This sequence encodes CASSYQAGGEETQYF.

The V and J genes are TRBV6-5 and TRBJ2-7; 10 bases are a match to TRBD2. V was pared by 6 bases and J by 3 bases, with 5 bases of the junction left unmatched. Germline CDR1 MNHEY, CDR2 SVGAGI. CDR3 size: 14 residues. The DNA for the CDR3 is TGTGCCAGCAGCTGGACTAGCGGAATCTACGAGCAGTACTTC. It yields the protein CASSWTSGIYEQYF.

This clone has only one observation. This chain connects TRBV7-9 to TRBJ2-3; no clear D gene. The CDR3 length is 13 residues. Trimming left V 4 bases short and J 2 bases short, with 7 bases between. Per germline, CDR1 SEHNR and CDR2 FQNEAQ (reference sequence). The CDR3 sequence is CASSSPNTDTQYF. DNA for the CDR3: TGTGCCAGCAGCTCACCAAACACAGATACGCAGTATTTT. Complete variable domain (other parts from reference TRBV7-9 and TRBJ2-3): DTGVSQNPRHKITKRGQNVTFRCDPISEHNRLYWYRQTLGQGPEFLTYFQNEAQLEKSRLLSDRFSAERPKGSFSTLEIQRTEQGDSAMYLCASSSPNTDTQYFGPGTRLTVL.

The chain joins TRBV14 to TRBJ2-5, with D possibly matching TRBD1 (5 bases). The germline V gene has CDR1 SGHDN and CDR2 FVKESK. This CDR3 contains 18 residues. V shed 2 bases and J shed 7 bases, with 26 bases lying between them. Here the CDR3 DNA reads TGTGCCAGCAGCCAACCCGCTCAAAACAGGTACAGGCTGGGGACCCAGTACTTC. Its translation: CASSQPAQNRYRLGTQYF.

The gene calls are TRBV18 and TRBJ1-1; maybe TRBD1 (6 bases). The CDR3 totals 13 residues. In germline, CDR1 is KGHSH, CDR2 LQKENI. V lost 8 bases to trimming and J lost 2 bases, with 12 bases between them. In nucleotides, the CDR3 is TGTGCCAGCACAGGGACACAAAACACTGAAGCTTTCTTT. Translation: CASTGTQNTEAFF.

The chain has TRBV7-2 and TRBJ2-3; 10 nucleotides agree with TRBD1. Germline CDR1 and CDR2: SGHTA and FQGNSA. J lost 4 bases, V lost 10 bases, and 5 bases had no gene match. The CDR3 contains 13 residues. The CDR3 DNA follows: TGTGCCACCAGACAGGGGGCTTCAGATACGCAGTATTTT. This codes for CATRQGASDTQYF.

V gene TRBV29-1 combines with J gene TRBJ1-5; maybe TRBD1 (6 bases). This CDR3 has 16 residues. Per the germline V gene, CDR1 is SQVTM and CDR2 is ANQGSEA. The V gene lost 6 bases and the J gene lost 0 bases, with 18 bases spanning the gap. The CDR3 here is CSVAPTGSHSNQPQHF. The DNA for the CDR3 is TGCAGCGTCGCCCCTACAGGGAGCCATAGCAATCAGCCCCAGCATTTT. Based on the CDR3 plus reference TRBV29-1 and TRBJ1-5, the full variable domain is SAVISQKPSRDICQRGTSLTIQCQVDSQVTMMFWYRQQPGQSLTLIATANQGSEATYESGFVIDKFPISRPNLTFSTLTVSNMSPEDSSIYLCSVAPTGSHSNQPQHFGDGTRLSIL.

The rearrangement links TRBV10-3 to TRBJ2-7; 12 bases are shared with TRBD1. Looked up from germline, CDR1 is ENHRY and CDR2 is SYGVKD. J was trimmed by 7 bases and V by 6 bases; bases with no gene match: 7. This CDR3 is 14 amino acids long. This CDR3 is CAIRMGQGALEQYF. DNA for the CDR3: TGTGCCATCAGGATGGGACAGGGGGCGCTTGAGCAGTACTTC.

The chain joins TRBV6-6 to TRBJ2-1; D gene unclear. With 2 bases removed from V and 10 bases from J, the gap between germline ends came to 12 bases. The CDR3 length is 13 residues. Germline V CDR1 and CDR2: MNHNY, SVGAGI (reference sequence). In DNA form, the CDR3 reads TGTGCCAGCAGTTACCCGGAGTCTGGGGAGCAGTTCTTC. Its translation is CASSYPESGEQFF.

The gene calls are TRBV2 and TRBJ2-5; no clear D. The V end was cut by 4 bases, the J end by 2 bases, with 5 bases between. In germline, CDR1 is SNHLY, CDR2 FYNNEI. CDR3 size: 12 residues. The CDR3 region is CASSGLQETQYF. The CDR3 DNA reads TGTGCCAGCAGTGGACTTCAAGAGACCCAGTACTTC.

V is TRBV6-5 and J is TRBJ1-1, with unresolved D. The CDR3 has 14 amino acids. Trimming removed 5 bases at V and 4 bases at J, with 14 bases between. Germline V CDR1 and CDR2: MNHEY, SVGAGI. The CDR3 coding sequence is TGTGCCAGCAGTCGTCTGGGAACGGGCACTGAAGCTTTCTTT. Amino acid sequence: CASSRLGTGTEAFF.

This clone was counted a few times. The rearrangement joins TRBV6-1 to TRBJ1-5; D is undetermined. V dropped 4 bases and J dropped 4 bases, with 8 bases sitting between them. This CDR3 has 13 amino acids. Germline loops: CDR1 MNHNS, CDR2 SASEGT. The CDR3 reads CASSAERNQPQHF. The CDR3 coding sequence is TGTGCCAGCAGTGCCGAGAGGAATCAGCCCCAGCATTTT.